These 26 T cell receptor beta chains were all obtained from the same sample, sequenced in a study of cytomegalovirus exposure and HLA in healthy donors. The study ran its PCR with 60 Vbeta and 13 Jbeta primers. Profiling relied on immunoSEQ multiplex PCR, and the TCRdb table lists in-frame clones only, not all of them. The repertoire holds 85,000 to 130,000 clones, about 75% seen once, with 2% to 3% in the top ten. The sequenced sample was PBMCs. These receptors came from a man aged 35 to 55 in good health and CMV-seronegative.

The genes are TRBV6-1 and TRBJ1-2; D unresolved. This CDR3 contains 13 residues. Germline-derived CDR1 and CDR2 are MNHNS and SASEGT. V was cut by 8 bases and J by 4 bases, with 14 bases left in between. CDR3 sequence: CASWLGGSYGYTF. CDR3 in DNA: TGTGCCAGCTGGCTAGGCGGGTCCTATGGCTACACCTTC.

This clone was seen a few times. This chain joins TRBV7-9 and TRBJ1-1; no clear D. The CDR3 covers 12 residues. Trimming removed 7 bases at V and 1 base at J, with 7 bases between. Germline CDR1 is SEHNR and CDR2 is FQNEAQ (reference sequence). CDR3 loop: CASKYGNTEAFF. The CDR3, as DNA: TGTGCCAGCAAATACGGGAACACTGAAGCTTTCTTT.

The CDR3 here is CASSLGGAQETQYF. The CDR3 nucleotides read TGTGCCAGCAGCTTAGGCGGGGCTCAAGAGACCCAGTACTTC. The V call is TRBV7-2, the J call TRBJ2-5, with D possibly TRBD2 on 6 matching bases. In germline, CDR1 is SGHTA, CDR2 FQGNSA. The CDR3 is 14 residues long. Trimming removed 1 base from V and 2 bases from J, with 8 bases in between.

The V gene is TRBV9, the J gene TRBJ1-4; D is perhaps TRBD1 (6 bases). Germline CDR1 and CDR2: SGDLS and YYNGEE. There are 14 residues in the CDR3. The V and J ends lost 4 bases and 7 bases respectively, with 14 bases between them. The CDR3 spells CASSPVRGGEKLFF. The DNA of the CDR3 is TGTGCCAGCAGCCCAGTGAGGGGGGGTGAAAAACTGTTTTTT.

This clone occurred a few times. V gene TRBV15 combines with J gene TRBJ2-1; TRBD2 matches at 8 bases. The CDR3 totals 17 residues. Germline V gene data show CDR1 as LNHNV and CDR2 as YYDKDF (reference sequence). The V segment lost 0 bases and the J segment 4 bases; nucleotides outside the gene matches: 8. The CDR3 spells CATSRDRSIAGYNEQFF. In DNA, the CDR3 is TGTGCCACCAGCAGAGATCGGTCGATAGCGGGATACAATGAGCAGTTCTTC.

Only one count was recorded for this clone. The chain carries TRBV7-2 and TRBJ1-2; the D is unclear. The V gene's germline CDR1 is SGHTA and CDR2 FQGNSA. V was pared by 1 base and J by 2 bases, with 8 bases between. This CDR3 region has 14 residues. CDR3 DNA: TGTGCCAGCAGCTTAGGATGGCAGAACTATGGCTACACCTTC. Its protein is CASSLGWQNYGYTF.

CDR3 nucleotide sequence: TGTGCCAGCAGTCCCGAGATGCTTAGCAATCAGCCCCAGCATTTT. Amino acids: CASSPEMLSNQPQHF. The V and J genes are TRBV6-1 and TRBJ1-5; D remains unclear. The CDR3 has 15 residues. The ends were cut back, 5 bases at V and 0 bases at J, with 11 bases in the middle. From germline, CDR1 is MNHNS and CDR2 SASEGT.

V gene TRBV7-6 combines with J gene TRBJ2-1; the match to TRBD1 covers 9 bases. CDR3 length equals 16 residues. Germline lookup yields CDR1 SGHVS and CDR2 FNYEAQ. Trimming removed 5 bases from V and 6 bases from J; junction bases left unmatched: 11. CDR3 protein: CASSPPRGTGSNEQFF. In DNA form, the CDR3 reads TGTGCCAGCAGCCCCCCAAGGGGGACAGGGTCCAATGAGCAGTTCTTC.

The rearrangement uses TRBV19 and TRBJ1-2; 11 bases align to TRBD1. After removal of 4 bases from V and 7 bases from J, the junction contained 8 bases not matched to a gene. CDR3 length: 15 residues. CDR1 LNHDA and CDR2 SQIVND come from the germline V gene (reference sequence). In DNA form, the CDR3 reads TGTGCCAGTAGTACAACGGACAGGGGGCTGAGTGGCTACACCTTC. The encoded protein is CASSTTDRGLSGYTF.

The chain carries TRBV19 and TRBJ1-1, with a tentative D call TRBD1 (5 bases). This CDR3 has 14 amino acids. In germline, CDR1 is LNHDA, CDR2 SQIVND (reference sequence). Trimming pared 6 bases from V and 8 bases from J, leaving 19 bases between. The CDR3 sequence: CASSHREGTAEAFF. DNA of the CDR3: TGTGCCAGTAGCCACCGGGAGGGGACTGCGGAAGCTTTCTTT.

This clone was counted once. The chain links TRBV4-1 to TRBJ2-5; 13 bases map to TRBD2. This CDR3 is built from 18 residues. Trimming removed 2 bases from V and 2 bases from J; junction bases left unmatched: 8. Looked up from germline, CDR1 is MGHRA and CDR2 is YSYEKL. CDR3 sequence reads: CASSQISGLAGEQETQYF. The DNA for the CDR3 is TGCGCCAGCAGCCAAATCTCCGGACTAGCGGGGGAACAAGAGACCCAGTACTTC.

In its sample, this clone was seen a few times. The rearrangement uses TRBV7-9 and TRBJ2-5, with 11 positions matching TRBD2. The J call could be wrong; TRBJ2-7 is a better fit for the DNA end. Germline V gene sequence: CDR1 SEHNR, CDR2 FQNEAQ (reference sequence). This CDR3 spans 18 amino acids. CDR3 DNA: TGTGCCAGCAGCCCGGGGACAGGGTCGCTAGCGGGGGGTAACGAGCAGTACTTC. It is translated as CASSPGTGSLAGGNEQYF.

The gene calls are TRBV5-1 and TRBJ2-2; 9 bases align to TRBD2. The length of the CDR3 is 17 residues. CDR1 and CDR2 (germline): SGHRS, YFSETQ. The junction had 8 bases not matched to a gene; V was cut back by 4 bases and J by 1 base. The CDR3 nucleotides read TGCGCCAGCAGCCCATCCGAGCGGGGGGTGAACACCGGGGAGCTGTTTTTT. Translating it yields CASSPSERGVNTGELFF.

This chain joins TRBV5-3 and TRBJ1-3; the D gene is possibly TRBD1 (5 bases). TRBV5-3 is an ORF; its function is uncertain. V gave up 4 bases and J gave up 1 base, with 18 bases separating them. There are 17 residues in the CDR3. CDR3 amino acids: CARSLSKGPLSGNTIYF. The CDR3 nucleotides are TGTGCCAGAAGCCTTAGTAAGGGGCCCCTGTCTGGAAACACCATATATTTT.

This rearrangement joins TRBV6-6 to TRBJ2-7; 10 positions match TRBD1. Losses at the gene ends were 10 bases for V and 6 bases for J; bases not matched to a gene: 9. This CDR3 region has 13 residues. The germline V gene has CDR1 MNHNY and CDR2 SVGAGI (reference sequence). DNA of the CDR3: TGTGCCACCCTCCCCGGGACAGGGGTCGAGCAGTACTTC. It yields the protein CATLPGTGVEQYF.

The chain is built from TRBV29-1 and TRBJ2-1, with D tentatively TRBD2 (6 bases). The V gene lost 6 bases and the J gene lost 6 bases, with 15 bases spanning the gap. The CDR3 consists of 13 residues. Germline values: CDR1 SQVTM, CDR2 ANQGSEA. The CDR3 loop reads CSVGLRGGNEQFF. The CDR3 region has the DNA TGCAGCGTGGGACTCCGAGGAGGCAATGAGCAGTTCTTC.

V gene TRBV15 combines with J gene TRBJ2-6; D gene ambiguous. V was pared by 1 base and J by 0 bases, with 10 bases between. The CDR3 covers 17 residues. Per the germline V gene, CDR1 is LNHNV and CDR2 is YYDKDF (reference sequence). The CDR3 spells CATSRGGRISGANVLTF. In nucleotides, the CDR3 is TGTGCCACCAGCAGAGGCGGCAGAATCTCTGGGGCCAACGTCCTGACTTTC.

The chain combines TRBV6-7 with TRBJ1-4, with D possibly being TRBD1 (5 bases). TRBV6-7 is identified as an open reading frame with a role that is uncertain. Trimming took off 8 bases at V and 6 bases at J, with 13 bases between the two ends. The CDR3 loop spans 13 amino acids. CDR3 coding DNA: TGTGCCAGCGCAGGGTATTCGGATGAAAAACTGTTTTTT. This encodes CASAGYSDEKLFF.

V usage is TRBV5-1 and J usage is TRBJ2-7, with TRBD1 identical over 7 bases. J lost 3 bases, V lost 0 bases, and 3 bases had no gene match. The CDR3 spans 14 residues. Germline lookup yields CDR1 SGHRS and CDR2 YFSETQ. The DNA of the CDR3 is TGCGCCAGCAGCTTGGAGGGGGCGGGCTACGAGCAGTACTTC. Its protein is CASSLEGAGYEQYF. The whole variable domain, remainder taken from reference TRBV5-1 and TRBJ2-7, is KAGVTQTPRYLIKTRGQQVTLSCSPISGHRSVSWYQQTPGQGLQFLFEYFSETQRNKGNFPGRFSGRQFSNSRSEMNVSTLELGDSALYLCASSLEGAGYEQYFGPGTRLTVT.

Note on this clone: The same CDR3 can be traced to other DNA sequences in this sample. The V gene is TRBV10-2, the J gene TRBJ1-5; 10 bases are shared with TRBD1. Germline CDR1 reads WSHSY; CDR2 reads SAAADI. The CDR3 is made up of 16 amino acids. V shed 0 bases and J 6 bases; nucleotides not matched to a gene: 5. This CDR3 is CASSESKGQGPQPQHF. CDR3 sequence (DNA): TGCGCCAGCAGTGAGTCGAAGGGACAGGGGCCTCAGCCCCAGCATTTT.

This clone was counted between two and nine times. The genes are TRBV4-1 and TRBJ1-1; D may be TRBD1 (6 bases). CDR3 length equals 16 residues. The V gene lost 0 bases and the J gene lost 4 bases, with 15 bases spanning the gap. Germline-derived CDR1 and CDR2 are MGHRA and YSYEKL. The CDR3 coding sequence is TGCGCCAGCAGCCAAGATCGGGGGGGGCTAGGCACTGAAGCTTTCTTT. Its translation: CASSQDRGGLGTEAFF.

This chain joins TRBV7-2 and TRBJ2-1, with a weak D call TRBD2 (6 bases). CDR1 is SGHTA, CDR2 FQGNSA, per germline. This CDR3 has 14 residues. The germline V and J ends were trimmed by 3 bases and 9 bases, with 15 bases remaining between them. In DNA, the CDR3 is TGTGCCAGCAGCTTGGCGGGGCCCTTTGGTGAGCAGTTCTTC. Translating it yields CASSLAGPFGEQFF. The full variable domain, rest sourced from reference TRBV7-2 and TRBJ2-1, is GAGVSQSPSNKVTEKGKDVELRCDPISGHTALYWYRQSLGQGLEFLIYFQGNSAPDKSGLPSDRFSAERTGGSVSTLTIQRTQQEDSAVYLCASSLAGPFGEQFFGPGTRLTVL.

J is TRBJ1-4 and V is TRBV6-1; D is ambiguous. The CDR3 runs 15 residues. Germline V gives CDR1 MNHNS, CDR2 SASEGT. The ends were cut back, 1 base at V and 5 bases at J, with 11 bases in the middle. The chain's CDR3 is CASSEGPTGNEKLFF. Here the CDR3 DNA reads TGTGCCAGCAGTGAAGGTCCGACCGGGAATGAAAAACTGTTTTTT.

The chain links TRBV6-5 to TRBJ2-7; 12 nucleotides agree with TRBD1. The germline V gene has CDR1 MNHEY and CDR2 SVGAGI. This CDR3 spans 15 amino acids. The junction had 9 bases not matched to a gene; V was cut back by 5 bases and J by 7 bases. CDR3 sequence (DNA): TGTGCCAGCAGTCAAAGGGACAGGGGGCGCCGGGAGCAGTACTTC. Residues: CASSQRDRGRREQYF.

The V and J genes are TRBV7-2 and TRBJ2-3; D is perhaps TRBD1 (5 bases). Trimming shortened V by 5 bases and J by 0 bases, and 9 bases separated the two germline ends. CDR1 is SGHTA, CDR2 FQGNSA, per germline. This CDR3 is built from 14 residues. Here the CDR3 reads CASSQGLSTDTQYF. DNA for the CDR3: TGTGCCAGCAGCCAGGGCCTGAGCACAGATACGCAGTATTTT.

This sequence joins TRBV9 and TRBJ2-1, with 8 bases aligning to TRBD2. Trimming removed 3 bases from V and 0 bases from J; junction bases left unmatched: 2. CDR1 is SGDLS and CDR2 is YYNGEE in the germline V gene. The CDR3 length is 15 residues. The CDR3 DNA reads TGTGCCAGCAGCGCGGGGGGGGGCTCCTACAATGAGCAGTTCTTC. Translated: CASSAGGGSYNEQFF.